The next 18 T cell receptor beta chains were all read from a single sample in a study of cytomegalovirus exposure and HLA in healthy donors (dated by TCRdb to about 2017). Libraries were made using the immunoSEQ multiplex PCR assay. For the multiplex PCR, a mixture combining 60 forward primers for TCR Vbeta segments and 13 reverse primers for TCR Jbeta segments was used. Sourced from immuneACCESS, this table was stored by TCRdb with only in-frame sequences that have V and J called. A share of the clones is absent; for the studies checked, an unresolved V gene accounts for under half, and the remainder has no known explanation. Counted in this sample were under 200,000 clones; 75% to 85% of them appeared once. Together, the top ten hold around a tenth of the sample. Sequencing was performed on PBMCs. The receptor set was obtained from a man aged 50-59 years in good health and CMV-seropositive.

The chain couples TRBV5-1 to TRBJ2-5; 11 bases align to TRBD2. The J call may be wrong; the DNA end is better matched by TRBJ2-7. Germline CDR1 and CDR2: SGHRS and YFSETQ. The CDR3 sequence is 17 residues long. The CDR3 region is CASSLGLAGGGRYEQYF. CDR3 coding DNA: TGCGCCAGCAGCTTAGGCCTAGCGGGAGGAGGGCGATACGAGCAGTACTTC.

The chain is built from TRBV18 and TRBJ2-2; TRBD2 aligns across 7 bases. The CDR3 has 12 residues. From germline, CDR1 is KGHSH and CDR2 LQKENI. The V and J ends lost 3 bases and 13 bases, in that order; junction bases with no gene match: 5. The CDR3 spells CASSPGGSRLFF. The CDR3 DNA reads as TGTGCCAGCTCACCGGGGGGGAGCAGGCTGTTTTTT.

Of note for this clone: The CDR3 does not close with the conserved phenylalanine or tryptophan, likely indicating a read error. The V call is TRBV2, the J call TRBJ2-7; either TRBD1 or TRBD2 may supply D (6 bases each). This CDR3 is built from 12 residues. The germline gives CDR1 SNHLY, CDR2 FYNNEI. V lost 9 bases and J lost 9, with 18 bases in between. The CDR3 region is CASGGASGGQYL. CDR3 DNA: TGTGCCAGTGGGGGCGCCTCCGGGGGGCAGTACCTC.

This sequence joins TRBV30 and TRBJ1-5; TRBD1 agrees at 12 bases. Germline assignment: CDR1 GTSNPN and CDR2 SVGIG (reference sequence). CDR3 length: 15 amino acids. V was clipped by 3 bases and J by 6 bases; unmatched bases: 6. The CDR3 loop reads CAWSKGTGGPQPQHF. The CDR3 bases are TGTGCCTGGAGCAAAGGGACAGGGGGCCCTCAGCCCCAGCATTTT. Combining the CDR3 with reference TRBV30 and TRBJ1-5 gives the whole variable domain SQTIHQWPATLVQPVGSPLSLECTVEGTSNPNLYWYRQAAGRGLQLLFYSVGIGQISSEVPQNLSASRPQDRQFILSSKKLLLSDSGFYLCAWSKGTGGPQPQHFGDGTRLSIL.

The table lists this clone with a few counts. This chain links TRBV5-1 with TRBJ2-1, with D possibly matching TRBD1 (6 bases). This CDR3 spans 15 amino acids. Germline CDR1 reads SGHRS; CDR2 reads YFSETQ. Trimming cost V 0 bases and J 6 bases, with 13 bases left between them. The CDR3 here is CASSLGTGSVNEQFF. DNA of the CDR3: TGCGCCAGCAGCTTGGGCACAGGGTCAGTCAATGAGCAGTTCTTC.

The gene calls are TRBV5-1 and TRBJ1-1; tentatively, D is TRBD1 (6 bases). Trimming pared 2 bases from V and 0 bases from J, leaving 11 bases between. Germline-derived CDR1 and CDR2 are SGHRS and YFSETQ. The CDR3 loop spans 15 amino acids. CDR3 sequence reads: CASSFNRVMNTEAFF. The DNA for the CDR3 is TGCGCCAGCAGCTTTAACAGGGTAATGAACACTGAAGCTTTCTTT.

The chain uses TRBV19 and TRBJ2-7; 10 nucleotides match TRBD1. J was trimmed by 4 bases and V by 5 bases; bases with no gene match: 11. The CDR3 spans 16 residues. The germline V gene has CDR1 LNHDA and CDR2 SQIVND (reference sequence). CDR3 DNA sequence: TGTGCCAGTAGTCCCGAATCAAGGACAGGGGGGTACGAGCAGTACTTC. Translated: CASSPESRTGGYEQYF.

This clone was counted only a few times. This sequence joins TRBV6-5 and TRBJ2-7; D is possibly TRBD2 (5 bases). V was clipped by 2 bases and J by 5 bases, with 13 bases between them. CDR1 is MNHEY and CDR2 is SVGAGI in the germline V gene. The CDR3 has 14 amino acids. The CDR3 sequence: CASSYTPTEDEQYF. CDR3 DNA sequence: TGTGCCAGCAGTTACACCCCAACGGAGGACGAGCAGTACTTC.

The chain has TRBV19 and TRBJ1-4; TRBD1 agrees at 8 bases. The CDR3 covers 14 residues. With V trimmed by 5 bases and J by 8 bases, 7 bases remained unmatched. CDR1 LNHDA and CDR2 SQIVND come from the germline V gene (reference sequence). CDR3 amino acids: CASSSRQGWEKLFF. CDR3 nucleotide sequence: TGTGCCAGTAGTTCTCGACAGGGGTGGGAAAAACTGTTTTTT.

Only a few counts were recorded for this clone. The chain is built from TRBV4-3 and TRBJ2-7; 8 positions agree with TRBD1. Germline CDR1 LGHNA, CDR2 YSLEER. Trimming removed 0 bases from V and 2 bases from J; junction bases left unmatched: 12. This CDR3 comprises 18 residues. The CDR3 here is CASSQDYRRGQAAYEQYF. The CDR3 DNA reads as TGCGCCAGCAGCCAAGACTACCGAAGGGGACAGGCCGCCTACGAGCAGTACTTC.

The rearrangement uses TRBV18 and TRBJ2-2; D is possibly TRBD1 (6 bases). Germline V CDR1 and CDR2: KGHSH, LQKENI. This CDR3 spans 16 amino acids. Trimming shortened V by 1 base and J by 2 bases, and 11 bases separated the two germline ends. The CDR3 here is CASSPRPGDNTGELFF. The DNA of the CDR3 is TGTGCCAGCTCACCACGGCCAGGGGATAACACCGGGGAGCTGTTTTTT.

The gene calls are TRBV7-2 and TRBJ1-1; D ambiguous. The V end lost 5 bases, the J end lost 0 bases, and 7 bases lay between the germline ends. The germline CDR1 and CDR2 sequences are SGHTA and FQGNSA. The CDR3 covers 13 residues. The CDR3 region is CASSISLNTEAFF. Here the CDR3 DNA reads TGTGCCAGCAGCATCAGTTTGAACACTGAAGCTTTCTTT.

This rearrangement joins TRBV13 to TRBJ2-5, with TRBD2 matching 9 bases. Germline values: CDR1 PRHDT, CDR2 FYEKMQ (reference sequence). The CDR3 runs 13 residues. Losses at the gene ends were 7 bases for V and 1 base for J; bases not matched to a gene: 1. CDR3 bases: TGTGCCAGCAAAGCGGGAGGCCAAGAGACCCAGTACTTC. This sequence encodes CASKAGGQETQYF.

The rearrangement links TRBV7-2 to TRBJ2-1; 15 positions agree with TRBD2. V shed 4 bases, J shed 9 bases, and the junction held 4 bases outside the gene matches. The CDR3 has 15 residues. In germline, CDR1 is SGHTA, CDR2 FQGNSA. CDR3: CASSWGTSGRSEQFF. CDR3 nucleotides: TGTGCCAGCAGCTGGGGGACTAGCGGGAGGTCTGAGCAGTTCTTC.

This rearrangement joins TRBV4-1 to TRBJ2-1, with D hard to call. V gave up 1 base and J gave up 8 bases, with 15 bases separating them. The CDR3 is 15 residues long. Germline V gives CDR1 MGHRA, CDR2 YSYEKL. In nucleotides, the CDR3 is TGCGCCAGCAGCCAAGCCCGCTCGGGTTCTTATGAGCAGTTCTTC. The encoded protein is CASSQARSGSYEQFF.

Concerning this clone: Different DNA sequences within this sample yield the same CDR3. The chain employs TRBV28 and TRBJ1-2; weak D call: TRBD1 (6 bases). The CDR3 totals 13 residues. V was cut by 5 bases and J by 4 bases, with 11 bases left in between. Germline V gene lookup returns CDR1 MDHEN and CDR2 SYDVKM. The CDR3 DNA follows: TGTGCCAGCAGTCCACAGGGACCCTATGGCTACACCTTC. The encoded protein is CASSPQGPYGYTF.

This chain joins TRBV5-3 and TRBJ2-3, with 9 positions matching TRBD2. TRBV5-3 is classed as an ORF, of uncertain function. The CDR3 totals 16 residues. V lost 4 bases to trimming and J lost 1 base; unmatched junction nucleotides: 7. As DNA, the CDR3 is TGTGCCAGAAGCACTTTAGCGGGAGCGGGCACAGATACGCAGTATTTT. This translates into CARSTLAGAGTDTQYF.

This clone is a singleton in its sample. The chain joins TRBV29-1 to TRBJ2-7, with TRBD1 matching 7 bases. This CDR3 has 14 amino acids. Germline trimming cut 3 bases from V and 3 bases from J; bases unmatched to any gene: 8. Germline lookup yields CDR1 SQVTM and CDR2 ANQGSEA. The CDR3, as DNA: TGCAGCGTTGAGGGCAGGGGGAATGACTACGAGCAGTACTTC. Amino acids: CSVEGRGNDYEQYF.